This T cell receptor beta chain derives from a study of identical twins (dated by TCRdb to about 2016). About the full investigation: The study deep-sequenced TCR alpha and beta repertoires from monozygotic twins, unrelated adults of various ages and cord blood to test whether fetal clonotypes persist. Replicate twin experiments were performed at different times using different library preparation protocols to rule out contamination.

Every donor in the study was a healthy Caucasian. The twin cohort consisted of three pairs of female monozygotic twins, all aged about 18 to 29 years. CD4+ and CD8+ T cell populations were isolated with positive isolation kits from Invitrogen. Findings and caveats that apply to the study as a whole: Invariant T cells such as MAIT and iNKT could partly confound zero-insertion analyses, although diverse VJ usage argued against such confounding for most clonotypes. In monozygotic twins, recombination models systematically underestimated out-of-frame TCR alpha sharing, but the models matched the sharing seen between unrelated individuals. Compared with coincidental sharing between unrelated individuals, an excess of low generation-probability sequences was observed among out-of-frame TCR alpha sequences shared between twins. Because the same donors could not be followed over many years, the conclusions relied on cross-sectional statistical analysis. Abundant cord blood beta clonotypes carried fewer insertions; young adult naive repertoires showed a weaker similar trend, while memory repertoires showed none. In beta out-of-frame sequences, excess twin sharing was weaker, because having fewer shared sequences lowered the signal-to-noise ratio.

Library construction relied on 5' RACE. The instrument given in TCRdb is Illumina HiSeq 2000. Template switching added a universal primer binding site, and the final cDNA carried a unique molecular identifier that allowed TCR cDNA molecules to be counted accurately. Specific primers in the conserved constant-segment region were used to synthesize first-strand cDNA for TCR alpha and beta chains. To control for contamination, every cDNA library was double barcoded, receiving both a SMART-Mk sample barcode and Illumina barcodes. TruSeq adapter sequences and Illumina sample barcodes were added in two successive PCR steps. The Illumina HiSeq platform was used with custom primers to sequence TCR alpha and beta cDNA libraries. The authors' analysis ran thus. MiGEC processed the raw reads to extract unique molecular identifiers, while MiXCR was used to determine the CDR3 positions. For each individual, recombination models were inferred using an EM algorithm with the repgenHMM and IGoR tools. Shared clonotypes were analyzed with the tcR package in R, and sharing was normalized by the product of cloneset sizes. To study raw recombination without the effects of thymic and clonal selection, out-of-frame nonproductive sequences were analyzed. TCRdb reprocessing: public reads trimmed at Q25 with fastp, clones called with MiXCR, in-frame beta chains kept. Each entry is one CDR3 protein sequence, shown with its most common DNA and genes. Clone size and V and J calls follow TCRdb, not the original study. This sample gives around 250,000 distinct CDR3 sequences in total; around 8.3% of them show up just once. Approximately 3% of the sample is held by the ten biggest clonotypes.

Trimming costs V 4 bases and J 10 bases, and their ends lie 11 bases apart. According to the germline V gene, CDR1 reads MNHEY and CDR2 reads SVGAGI. Measured from the cysteine to the phenylalanine, the CDR3 is 12 residues long. The entry retains the CDR3 DNA only, 36 bases that are in frame from base 1. This clonotype was picked up many times. The target of this receptor is not known. Base qualities are not recorded, but no much larger clone differs from it by a single base. This sample also belongs to another study, concerning yellow fever vaccine responses in identical twins. From that second study: The authors reported that the T cell response to vaccination in identical twins appeared partly convergent and partly personalized. Focusing on identical twins, the study followed the T cell clones that responded to the vaccine, and did so with precision.

The source is a young woman in good health. Recombination connected TRBV6-5 to TRBJ2-1; the D gene is perhaps TRBD1, on 6 matching bases. The specimen was CD8+ T cells sorted from blood. The CDR3 loop reads CASSSHRDEQFF. The nucleotides are TGTGCCAGCAGTTCGCACAGGGACGAGCAGTTCTTC.